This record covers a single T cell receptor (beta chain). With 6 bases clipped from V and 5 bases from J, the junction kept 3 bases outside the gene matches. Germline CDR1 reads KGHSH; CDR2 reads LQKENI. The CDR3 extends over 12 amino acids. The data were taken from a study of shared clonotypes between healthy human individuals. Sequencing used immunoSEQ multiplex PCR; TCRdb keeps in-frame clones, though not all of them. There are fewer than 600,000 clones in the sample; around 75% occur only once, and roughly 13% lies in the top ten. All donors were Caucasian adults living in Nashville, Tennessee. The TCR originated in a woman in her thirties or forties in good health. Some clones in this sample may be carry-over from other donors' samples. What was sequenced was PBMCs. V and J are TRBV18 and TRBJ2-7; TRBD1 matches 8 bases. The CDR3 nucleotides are TGTGCCAGCTCCCAGGGGGCCGACGAGCAGTACTTC. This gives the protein CASSQGADEQYF.